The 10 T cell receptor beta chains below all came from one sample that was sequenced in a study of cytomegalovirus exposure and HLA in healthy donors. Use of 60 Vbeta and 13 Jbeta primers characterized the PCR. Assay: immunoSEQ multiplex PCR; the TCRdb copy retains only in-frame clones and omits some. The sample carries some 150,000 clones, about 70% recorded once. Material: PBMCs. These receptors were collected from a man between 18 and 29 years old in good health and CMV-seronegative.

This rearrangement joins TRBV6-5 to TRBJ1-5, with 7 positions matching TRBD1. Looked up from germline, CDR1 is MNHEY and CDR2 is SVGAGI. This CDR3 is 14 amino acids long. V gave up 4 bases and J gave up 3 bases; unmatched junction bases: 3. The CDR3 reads CASSWRGPNQPQHF. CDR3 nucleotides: TGTGCCAGCAGTTGGAGGGGGCCCAATCAGCCCCAGCATTTT.

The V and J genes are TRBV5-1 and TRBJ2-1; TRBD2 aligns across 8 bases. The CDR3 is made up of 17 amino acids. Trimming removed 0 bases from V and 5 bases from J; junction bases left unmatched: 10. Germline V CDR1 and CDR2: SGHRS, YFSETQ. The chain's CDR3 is CASSLVTGGAGHNEQFF. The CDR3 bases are TGCGCCAGCAGCTTGGTAACGGGGGGGGCCGGTCACAATGAGCAGTTCTTC. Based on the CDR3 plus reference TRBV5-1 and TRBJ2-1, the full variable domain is KAGVTQTPRYLIKTRGQQVTLSCSPISGHRSVSWYQQTPGQGLQFLFEYFSETQRNKGNFPGRFSGRQFSNSRSEMNVSTLELGDSALYLCASSLVTGGAGHNEQFFGPGTRLTVL.

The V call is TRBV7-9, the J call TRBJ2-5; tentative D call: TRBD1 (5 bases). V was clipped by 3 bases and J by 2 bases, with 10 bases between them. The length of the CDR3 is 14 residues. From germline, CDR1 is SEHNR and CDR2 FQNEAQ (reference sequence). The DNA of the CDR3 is TGTGCCAGCAGCTTCAGGGAAGAGCAAGAGACCCAGTACTTC. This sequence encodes CASSFREEQETQYF.

CDR3 loop: CASSLATTGGRAFF. The DNA of the CDR3 is TGCGCCAGCAGCTTGGCCACGACGGGGGGCCGGGCTTTCTTT. This chain joins TRBV5-1 and TRBJ1-1, with D possibly being TRBD1 (6 bases). The CDR3 totals 14 residues. V dropped 0 bases and J dropped 11 bases, with 17 bases sitting between them. The germline V gene encodes CDR1 SGHRS and CDR2 YFSETQ.

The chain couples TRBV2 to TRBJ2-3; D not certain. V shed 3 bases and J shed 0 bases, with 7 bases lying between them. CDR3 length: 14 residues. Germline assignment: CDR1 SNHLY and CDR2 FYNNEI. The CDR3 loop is CASSDSVSTDTQYF. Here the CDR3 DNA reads TGTGCCAGCAGTGACAGCGTAAGCACAGATACGCAGTATTTT.

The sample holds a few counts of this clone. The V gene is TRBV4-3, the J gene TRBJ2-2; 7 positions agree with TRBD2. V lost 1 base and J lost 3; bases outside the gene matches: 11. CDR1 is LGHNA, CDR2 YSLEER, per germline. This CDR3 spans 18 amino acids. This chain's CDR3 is CASSQVHGASGYTGELFF. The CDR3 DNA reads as TGCGCCAGCAGCCAAGTACATGGAGCTAGCGGTTACACCGGGGAGCTGTTTTTT.

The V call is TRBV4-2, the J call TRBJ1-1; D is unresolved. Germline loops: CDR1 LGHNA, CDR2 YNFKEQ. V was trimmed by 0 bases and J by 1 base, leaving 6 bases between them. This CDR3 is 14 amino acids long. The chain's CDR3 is CASSQEMANTEAFF. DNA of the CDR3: TGTGCCAGCAGCCAAGAGATGGCGAACACTGAAGCTTTCTTT.

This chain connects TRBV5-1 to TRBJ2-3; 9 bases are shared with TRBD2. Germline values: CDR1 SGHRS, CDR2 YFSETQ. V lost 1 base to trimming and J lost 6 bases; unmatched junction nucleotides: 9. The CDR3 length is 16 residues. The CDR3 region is CASSLMGGTSPDTQYF. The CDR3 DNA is TGCGCCAGCAGCTTGATGGGGGGGACTAGCCCCGATACGCAGTATTTT.

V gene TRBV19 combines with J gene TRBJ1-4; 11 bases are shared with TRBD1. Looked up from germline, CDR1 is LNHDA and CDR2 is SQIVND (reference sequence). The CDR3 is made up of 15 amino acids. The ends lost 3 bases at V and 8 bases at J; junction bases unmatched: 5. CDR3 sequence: CASSMGQGEGEKLFF. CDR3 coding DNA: TGTGCCAGTAGTATGGGACAGGGGGAGGGAGAAAAACTGTTTTTT. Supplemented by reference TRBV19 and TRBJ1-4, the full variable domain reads DGGITQSPKYLFRKEGQNVTLSCEQNLNHDAMYWYRQDPGQGLRLIYYSQIVNDFQKGDIAEGYSVSREKKESFPLTVTSAQKNPTAFYLCASSMGQGEGEKLFFGSGTQLSVL.

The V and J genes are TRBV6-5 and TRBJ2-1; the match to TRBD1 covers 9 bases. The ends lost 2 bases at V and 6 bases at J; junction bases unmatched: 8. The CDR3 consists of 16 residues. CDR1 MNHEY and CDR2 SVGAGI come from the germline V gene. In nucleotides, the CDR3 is TGTGCCAGCAGTTACAGTGGGACAGGGTTAATCAATGAGCAGTTCTTC. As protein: CASSYSGTGLINEQFF.